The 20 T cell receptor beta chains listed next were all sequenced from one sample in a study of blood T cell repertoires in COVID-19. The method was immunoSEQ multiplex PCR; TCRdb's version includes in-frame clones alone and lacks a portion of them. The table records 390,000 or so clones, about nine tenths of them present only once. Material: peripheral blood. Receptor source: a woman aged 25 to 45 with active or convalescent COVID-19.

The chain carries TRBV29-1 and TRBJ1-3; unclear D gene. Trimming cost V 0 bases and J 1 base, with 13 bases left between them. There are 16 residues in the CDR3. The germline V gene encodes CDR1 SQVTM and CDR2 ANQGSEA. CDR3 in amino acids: CSVEDRVTGSGNTIYF. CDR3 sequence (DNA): TGCAGCGTTGAAGATAGGGTAACGGGGTCTGGAAACACCATATATTTT.

For the CDR3, the DNA is TGTGCCAGCAGTGAACCGGGCAGGGGGAACGAAAAACTGTTTTTT. It yields the protein CASSEPGRGNEKLFF. J is TRBJ1-4 and V is TRBV6-1, with 7 nucleotides matching TRBD1. The germline V gene encodes CDR1 MNHNS and CDR2 SASEGT. V shed 2 bases, J shed 8 bases, and the junction held 8 bases outside the gene matches. This CDR3 is 15 amino acids long.

The CDR3 region is CASSVPTGSTNQPQHF. The CDR3 bases are TGTGCCAGCAGTGTGCCGACAGGATCAACTAATCAGCCCCAGCATTTT. This chain uses TRBV6-1 with TRBJ1-5, with a weak D call TRBD1 (6 bases). The germline CDR1 and CDR2 sequences are MNHNS and SASEGT. Trimming removed 4 bases from V and 4 bases from J, with 17 bases in between. The CDR3 covers 16 residues.

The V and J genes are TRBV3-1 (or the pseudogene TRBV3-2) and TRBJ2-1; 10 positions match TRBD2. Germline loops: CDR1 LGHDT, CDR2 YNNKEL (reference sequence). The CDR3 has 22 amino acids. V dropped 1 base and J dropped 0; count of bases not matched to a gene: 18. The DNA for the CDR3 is TGTGCCAGCAGCCAAGCCCTGAGGCGGAATAGCGGGGGGTATAGCTCCTACAATGAGCAGTTCTTC. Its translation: CASSQALRRNSGGYSSYNEQFF.

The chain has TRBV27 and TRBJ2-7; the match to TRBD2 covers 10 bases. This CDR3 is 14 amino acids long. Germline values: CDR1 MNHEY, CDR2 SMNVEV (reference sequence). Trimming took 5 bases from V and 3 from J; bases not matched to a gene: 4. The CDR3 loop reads CASSPTSGNYEQYF. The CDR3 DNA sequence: TGTGCCAGCAGTCCAACTAGCGGGAACTACGAGCAGTACTTC.

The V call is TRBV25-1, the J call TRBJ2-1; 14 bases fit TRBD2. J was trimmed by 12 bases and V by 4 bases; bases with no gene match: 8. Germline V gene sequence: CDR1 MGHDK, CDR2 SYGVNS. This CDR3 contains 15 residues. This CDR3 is CASSAPGTSGSVQFF. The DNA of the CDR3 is TGTGCCAGCAGTGCCCCAGGGACTAGCGGGAGTGTGCAGTTCTTC.

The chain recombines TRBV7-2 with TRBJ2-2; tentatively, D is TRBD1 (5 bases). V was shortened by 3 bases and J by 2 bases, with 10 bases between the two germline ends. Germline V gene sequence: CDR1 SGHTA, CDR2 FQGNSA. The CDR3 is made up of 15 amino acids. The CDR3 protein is CASSLGQGNTGELFF. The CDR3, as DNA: TGTGCCAGCAGCTTGGGTCAGGGAAACACCGGGGAGCTGTTTTTT.

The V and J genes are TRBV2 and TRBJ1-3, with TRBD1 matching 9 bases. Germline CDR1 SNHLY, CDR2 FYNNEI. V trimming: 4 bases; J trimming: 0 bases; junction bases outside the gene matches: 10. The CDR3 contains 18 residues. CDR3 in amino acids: CASSALLPGQGSGNTIYF. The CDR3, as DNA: TGTGCCAGCAGTGCGTTACTACCGGGACAGGGCTCTGGAAACACCATATATTTT. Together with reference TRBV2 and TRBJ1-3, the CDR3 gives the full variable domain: EPEVTQTPSHQVTQMGQEVILRCVPISNHLYFYWYRQILGQKVEFLVSFYNNEISEKSEIFDDQFSVERPDGSNFTLKIRSTKLEDSAMYFCASSALLPGQGSGNTIYFGEGSWLTVV.

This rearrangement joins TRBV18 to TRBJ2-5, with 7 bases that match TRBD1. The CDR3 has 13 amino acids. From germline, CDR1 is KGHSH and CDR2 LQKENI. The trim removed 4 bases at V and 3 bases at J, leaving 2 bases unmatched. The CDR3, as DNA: TGTGCCAGCTCACTGGGGACAGAAGAGACCCAGTACTTC. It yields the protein CASSLGTEETQYF.

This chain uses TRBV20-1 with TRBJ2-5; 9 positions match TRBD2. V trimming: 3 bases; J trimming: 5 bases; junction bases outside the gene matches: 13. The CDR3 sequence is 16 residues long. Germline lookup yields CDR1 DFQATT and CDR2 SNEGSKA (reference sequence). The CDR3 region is CSASHSLSGGSETQYF. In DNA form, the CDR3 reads TGCAGTGCTAGTCATTCGCTTAGCGGGGGTTCGGAGACCCAGTACTTC.

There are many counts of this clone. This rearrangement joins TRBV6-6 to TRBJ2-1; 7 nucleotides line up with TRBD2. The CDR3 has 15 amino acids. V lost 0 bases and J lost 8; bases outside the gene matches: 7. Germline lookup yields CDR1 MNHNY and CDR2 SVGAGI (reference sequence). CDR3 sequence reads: CASSYSKARGDEQFF. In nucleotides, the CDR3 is TGTGCCAGCAGTTACTCGAAGGCTCGGGGGGATGAGCAGTTCTTC.

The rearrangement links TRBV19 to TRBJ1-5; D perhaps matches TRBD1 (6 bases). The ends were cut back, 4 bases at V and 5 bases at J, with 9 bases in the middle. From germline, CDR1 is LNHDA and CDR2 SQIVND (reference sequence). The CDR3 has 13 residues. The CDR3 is CASSTDRYQPQHF. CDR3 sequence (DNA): TGTGCCAGTAGTACAGACAGGTATCAGCCCCAGCATTTT.

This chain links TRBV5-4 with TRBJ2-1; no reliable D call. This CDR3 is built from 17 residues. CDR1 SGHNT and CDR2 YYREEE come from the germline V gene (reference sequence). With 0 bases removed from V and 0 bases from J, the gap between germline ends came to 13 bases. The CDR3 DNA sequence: TGTGCCAGCAGCTTGGCCGGCACTCGGAGCTCCTACAATGAGCAGTTCTTC. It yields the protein CASSLAGTRSSYNEQFF. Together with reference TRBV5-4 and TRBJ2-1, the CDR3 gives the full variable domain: ETGVTQSPTHLIKTRGQQVTLRCSSQSGHNTVSWYQQALGQGPQFIFQYYREEENGRGNFPPRFSGLQFPNYSSELNVNALELDDSALYLCASSLAGTRSSYNEQFFGPGTRLTVL.

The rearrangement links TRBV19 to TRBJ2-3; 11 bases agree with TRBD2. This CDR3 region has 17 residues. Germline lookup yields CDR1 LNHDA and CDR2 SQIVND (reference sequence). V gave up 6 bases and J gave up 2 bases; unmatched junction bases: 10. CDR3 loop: CASSLFLAGGYTDTQYF. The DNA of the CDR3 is TGTGCCAGTAGCCTCTTCCTAGCGGGGGGTTACACAGATACGCAGTATTTT.

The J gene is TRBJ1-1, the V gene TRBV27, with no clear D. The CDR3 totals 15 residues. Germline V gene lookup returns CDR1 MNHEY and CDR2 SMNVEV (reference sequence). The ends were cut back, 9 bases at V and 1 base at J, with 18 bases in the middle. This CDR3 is CASIPRGSSNTEAFF. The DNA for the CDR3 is TGTGCCAGTATCCCCCGAGGGAGTTCGAACACTGAAGCTTTCTTT.

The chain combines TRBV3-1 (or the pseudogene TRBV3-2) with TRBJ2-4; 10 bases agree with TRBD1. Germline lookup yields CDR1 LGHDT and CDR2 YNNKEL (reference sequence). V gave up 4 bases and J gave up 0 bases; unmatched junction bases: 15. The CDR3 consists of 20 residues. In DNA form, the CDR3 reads TGTGCCAGCAGCCCCAGGGGTAACTCCGGGACAGGGGTAGCCAAAAACATTCAGTACTTC. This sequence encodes CASSPRGNSGTGVAKNIQYF.

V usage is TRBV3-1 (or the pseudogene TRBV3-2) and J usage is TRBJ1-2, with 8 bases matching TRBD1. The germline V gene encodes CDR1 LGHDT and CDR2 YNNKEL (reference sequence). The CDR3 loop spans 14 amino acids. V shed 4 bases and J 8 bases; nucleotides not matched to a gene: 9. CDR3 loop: CASSLGQGVGGYTF. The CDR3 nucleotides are TGTGCCAGCAGCCTAGGACAGGGTGTAGGCGGCTACACCTTC.

The CDR3, as DNA: TGTGCCAGCAGCAGGAGGGGGGGGCTCTATGGCTACACCTTC. It translates to CASSRRGGLYGYTF. The rearrangement joins TRBV21-1 to TRBJ1-2. TRBV21-1 has pseudogene status. The CDR3 runs 14 residues.

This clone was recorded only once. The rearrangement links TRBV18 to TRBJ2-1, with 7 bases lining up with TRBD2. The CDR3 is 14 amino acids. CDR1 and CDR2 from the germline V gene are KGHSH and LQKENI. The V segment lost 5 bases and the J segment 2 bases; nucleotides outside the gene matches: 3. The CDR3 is CASSSGGTYNEQFF. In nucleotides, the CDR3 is TGTGCCAGCTCATCGGGGGGAACCTACAATGAGCAGTTCTTC.

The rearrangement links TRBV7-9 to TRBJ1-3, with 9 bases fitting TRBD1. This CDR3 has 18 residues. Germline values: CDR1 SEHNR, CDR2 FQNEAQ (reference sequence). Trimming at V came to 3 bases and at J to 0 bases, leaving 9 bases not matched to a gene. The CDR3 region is CASSLTGQGAISGNTIYF. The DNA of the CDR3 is TGTGCCAGCAGCTTGACGGGACAGGGCGCTATCTCTGGAAACACCATATATTTT.